This TCR beta chain was retrieved from a study of blood T cells in healthy people across ages. As concerns this clonotype: Its target is not known.

The CDR3 runs 15 residues. From germline, CDR1 is MGHRA and CDR2 YSYEKL. With V trimmed by 0 bases and J by 15 bases, 13 bases remained unmatched. Per sample, at least 5 micrograms of total RNA were extracted. Alongside a J-beta primer mix, a sample-barcoded 5' primer served in a second PCR lasting about 7 to 12 cycles. TCRdb called the 5' RACE reads again in MiXCR, with one record for every CDR3 protein. Here the sample spans over 600,000 distinct CDR3 sequences, around 38% being singletons. Study-wide results and caveats: Both higher diversity and more naive CD4+ cells marked long-lived donors when set against aged donors. Estimated diversity, derived from one million T cells, was regarded as an underestimate. Older individuals had lower TCR beta diversity per million T cells (the decline was roughly linear).

The clonotype comes from a man at least 80 years old in good health. Sequenced sample: blood. The rearrangement links TRBV4-1 to TRBJ2-1; 8 bases map to TRBD2. The CDR3 DNA reads TGCGCCAGCAGCCAAGACAACAGCGGGAGTGCCTCTAGGTTCTTC. It specifies CASSQDNSGSASRFF.